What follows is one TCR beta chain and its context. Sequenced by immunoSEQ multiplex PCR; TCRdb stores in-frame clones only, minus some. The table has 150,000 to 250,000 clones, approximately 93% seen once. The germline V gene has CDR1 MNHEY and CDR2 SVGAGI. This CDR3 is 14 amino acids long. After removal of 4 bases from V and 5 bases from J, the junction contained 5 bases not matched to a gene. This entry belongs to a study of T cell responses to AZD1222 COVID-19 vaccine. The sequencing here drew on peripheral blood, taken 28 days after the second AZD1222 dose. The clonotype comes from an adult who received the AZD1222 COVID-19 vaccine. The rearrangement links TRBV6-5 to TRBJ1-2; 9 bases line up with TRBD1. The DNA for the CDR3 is TGTGCCAGCAGTTTGGGACAGGGAAGTTATGGCTACACCTTC. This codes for CASSLGQGSYGYTF.